The clone carrying this TCR beta chain was observed a few times. In germline, CDR1 is MNHEY, CDR2 SVGAGI. The V end lost 7 bases, the J end lost 0 bases, and 10 bases lay between the germline ends. The CDR3 runs to 14 residues. This specimen comes from a study of blood T cell repertoires in COVID-19. Study-wide context: Sites in the United States, Italy and Spain provided acute and convalescent COVID-19 samples. T cells, B-cell-depleted T cells, or PBMCs supplied cDNA or gDNA.

As processed by the authors: Cell counts per sample came from amplifying reference gene primers. Libraries were prepared by immunoSEQ multiplex PCR; TCRdb keeps only in-frame clonotypes and omits some of them. V, J and clone size were drawn from that table, and D and trimming were deduced from the DNA. Of around 250,000 clones in the sample, about nine tenths were seen once. Input material: peripheral blood. The V gene is TRBV6-5, the J gene TRBJ1-3; D unresolved. This receptor was identified in a woman between 25 and 40 years old with active or convalescent COVID-19. The CDR3 nucleotides read TGTGCCAGCAACCCGTGGAGCTCTGGAAACACCATATATTTT. Translating it yields CASNPWSSGNTIYF.